This is a list of T cell receptor beta chains from one sample in a study of cytomegalovirus exposure and HLA in healthy donors. Method: immunoSEQ multiplex PCR; TCRdb's copy keeps in-frame clones and lacks some. In the table there are 200,000 to 250,000 clones, 70% to 80% of which are singletons. Input material: PBMCs. The receptors were gathered from a male donor in good health and CMV-seronegative. Each CDR3 is given with its conserved first and last residue. Fields, in order: J gene, clone size, D gene, V gene, CDR3 protein, CDR3 DNA. D genes are given only for firm matches. Clone sizes are given selectively: once, few, many, or a class where the clone is expanded.

>TRBJ1-2|-|-|TRBV18
CASSPDRDYGYTF
TGTGCCAGCTCCCCGGACAGAGACTATGGCTACACCTTC
>TRBJ2-4|-|TRBD2|TRBV5-1
CASSPTSGIKNIQYF
TGCGCCAGCAGCCCGACTAGCGGTATCAAAAACATTCAGTACTTC
>TRBJ2-3|-|TRBD1|TRBV7-6
CASSLVGPGTGDTDTQYF
TGTGCCAGCAGCTTAGTGGGGCCCGGGACAGGGGACACAGATACGCAGTATTTT
>TRBJ1-1|-|-|TRBV5-1
CASSLDKRTEAFF
TGCGCCAGCAGCTTGGATAAGCGGACTGAAGCTTTCTTT
>TRBJ1-1|once|-|TRBV19
CASSTSVVIEAFF
TGTGCCAGTAGTACCTCGGTAGTCATCGAAGCTTTCTTT
>TRBJ2-3|-|TRBD2|TRBV6-1
CASSEAGLAGGPTQSTDTQYF
TGTGCCAGCAGTGAAGCGGGACTAGCGGGAGGCCCCACCCAGAGCACAGATACGCAGTATTTT
>TRBJ1-1|-|-|TRBV19
CASSIAGTEAFF
TGTGCCAGTAGTATAGCGGGGACTGAAGCTTTCTTT
>TRBJ2-1|-|TRBD2|TRBV6-1
CASRIAGGHNEQFF
TGTGCCAGCAGGATAGCGGGGGGCCACAATGAGCAGTTCTTC
>TRBJ2-7|-|TRBD1|TRBV5-1
CASSLFGLSGQDSYEQYF
TGCGCCAGCAGCTTGTTCGGGCTCTCGGGACAGGACTCCTACGAGCAGTACTTC
>TRBJ2-3|-|-|TRBV4-1
CASSPRPPDRTDTQYF
TGCGCCAGCAGCCCCAGGCCCCCTGATCGCACAGATACGCAGTATTTT
>TRBJ2-7|-|-|TRBV19
CASSIAGNYEQYF
TGTGCCAGTAGTATAGCGGGGAACTACGAGCAGTACTTC
>TRBJ2-3|-|-|TRBV29-1
CSVEGAGTDTQYF
TGCAGCGTTGAAGGCGCAGGGACAGATACGCAGTATTTT
>TRBJ2-1|once|TRBD2|TRBV2
CASSRIAGAMNEQFF
TGTGCCAGCAGCCGCATAGCGGGAGCGATGAATGAGCAGTTCTTC
>TRBJ2-7|-|-|TRBV11-2
CASSLLAQSSYEQYF
TGTGCCAGCAGCTTATTAGCCCAAAGTTCCTACGAGCAGTACTTC
>TRBJ2-3|-|TRBD1|TRBV5-5
CASSSTGGTDTQYF
TGTGCCAGCAGTTCCACAGGGGGAACAGATACGCAGTATTTT
>TRBJ1-5|once|TRBD1|TRBV7-9
CASSLGTGGGNQPQHF
TGTGCCAGCAGCTTAGGGACAGGGGGAGGCAATCAGCCCCAGCATTTT
>TRBJ2-3|-|-|TRBV27
CASSLTGNTQYF
TGTGCCAGCAGTCTTACAGGGAATACGCAGTATTTT
>TRBJ1-3|-|-|TRBV28
CASSPWTDRTGNTIYF
TGTGCCAGCAGTCCATGGACGGACAGAACTGGAAACACCATATATTTT
>TRBJ2-7|-|-|TRBV28
CASSLPGTPTYEQYF
TGTGCCAGCAGTCTTCCCGGGACACCGACCTACGAGCAGTACTTC
>TRBJ1-4|few|-|TRBV6-6
CASSSGTFEKLFF
TGTGCCAGCAGTTCGGGGACATTCGAAAAACTGTTTTTT
>TRBJ2-6|-|-|TRBV14
CASSPQASGANVLTF
TGTGCCAGCAGCCCCCAAGCCTCTGGGGCCAACGTCCTGACTTTC
>TRBJ2-4|-|-|TRBV6-6
CASSYKAPEGIQYF
TGTGCCAGCAGTTACAAGGCCCCGGAGGGCATTCAGTACTTC
>TRBJ1-2|once|TRBD1|TRBV30
CAWSTGTDSLDYGYTF
TGTGCCTGGAGTACCGGGACAGACAGCCTAGATTATGGCTACACCTTC
>TRBJ2-3|few|TRBD2|TRBV9
CASSVAGSSGPTDTQYF
TGTGCCAGCAGCGTAGCTGGGTCTAGCGGTCCCACAGATACGCAGTATTTT
>TRBJ1-6|-|-|TRBV7-6
CASSQDGGRGSPLHF
TGTGCCAGCAGTCAGGACGGCGGGCGGGGTTCACCCCTCCACTTT
>TRBJ2-2|-|TRBD2|TRBV5-4
CASSALSGSETGELFF
TGTGCCAGCAGCGCCCTTAGCGGGAGCGAGACCGGGGAGCTGTTTTTT
>TRBJ2-5|-|-|TRBV27
CASSLSQQETQYF
TGTGCCAGCAGTTTATCCCAACAAGAGACCCAGTACTTC
>TRBJ2-5|-|-|TRBV19
CASSIVAEETQYF
TGTGCCAGTAGTATTGTAGCGGAGGAGACCCAGTACTTC
>TRBJ2-7|-|TRBD2|TRBV5-6
CASSFLTSGSQSYEQYF
TGTGCCAGCAGCTTCCTGACTAGCGGATCCCAATCCTACGAGCAGTACTTC
>TRBJ2-7|once|-|TRBV5-1
CASSLRGIYEQYF
TGCGCCAGCAGCTTGAGAGGGATATACGAGCAGTACTTC
>TRBJ2-2|-|-|TRBV19
CASGPPQWTGELFF
TGTGCCAGTGGCCCCCCTCAGTGGACCGGGGAGCTGTTTTTT
>TRBJ2-7|-|TRBD2|TRBV18
CASSLLTREGSYEQYF
TGTGCCAGCTCGCTCTTGACGCGGGAGGGCTCCTACGAGCAGTACTTC
>TRBJ1-3|-|-|TRBV29-1
CSVDLTGTSGNTVYF
TGCAGCGTTGACCTTACAGGGACCTCTGGAAACACCGTATATTTT
>TRBJ2-2|-|TRBD2|TRBV5-1
CASSLDGSGRASGELFF
TGCGCCAGCAGCTTGGATGGCAGCGGGAGGGCATCCGGGGAGCTGTTTTTT
>TRBJ2-7|-|-|TRBV7-6
CASSLDDGLIYEQYF
TGTGCCAGCAGCTTAGACGACGGACTTATCTACGAGCAGTACTTC
>TRBJ1-5|few|TRBD1|TRBV6-5
CASSYLGQGQPQHF
TGTGCCAGCAGTTACTTAGGACAGGGTCAGCCCCAGCATTTT
>TRBJ1-4|-|TRBD1|TRBV5-1
CASSSPDRGREKLFF
TGCGCCAGCAGCTCCCCGGACAGGGGGCGTGAAAAACTGTTTTTT
>TRBJ2-1|-|-|TRBV6-5
CASALGQYNEQFF
TGTGCCAGCGCATTGGGACAATACAATGAGCAGTTCTTC
>TRBJ2-1|-|TRBD1|TRBV11-2
CASSQGGQIYNEQFF
TGTGCCAGCAGCCAAGGGGGCCAGATATACAATGAGCAGTTCTTC
>TRBJ1-1|-|TRBD1|TRBV13
CASSFGTADKAFF
TGTGCCAGCAGCTTCGGGACAGCCGATAAAGCTTTCTTT
>TRBJ1-5|-|-|TRBV15
CATSLPTERHQPQHF
TGTGCCACCAGCCTCCCGACTGAGAGGCATCAGCCCCAGCATTTT
>TRBJ2-1|-|TRBD2|TRBV6-1
CASSDSGRLDEQFF
TGTGCCAGCAGTGATAGCGGGAGATTAGATGAGCAGTTCTTC
>TRBJ2-1|-|-|TRBV29-1
CSAPPAGGSSYNEQFF
TGCAGCGCCCCCCCCGCGGGCGGAAGCTCCTACAATGAGCAGTTCTTC
>TRBJ1-1|few|-|TRBV2
CASSNELNTEAFF
TGTGCCAGCAGTAACGAGTTGAACACTGAAGCTTTCTTT
>TRBJ2-7|once|-|TRBV27
CASSTTSSYEQYF
TGTGCCAGCAGTACTACTAGCAGCTACGAGCAGTACTTC
>TRBJ2-3|once|TRBD1|TRBV5-1
CASSLAHGTDSTDTQYF
TGCGCCAGCAGCTTGGCCCACGGGACAGACAGCACAGATACGCAGTATTTT
>TRBJ1-2|-|TRBD1|TRBV5-5
CASSYDRDGFYGYTF
TGTGCCAGCAGCTATGACAGGGACGGATTCTATGGCTACACCTTC
>TRBJ2-3|-|TRBD2|TRBV28
CASSPSLLAVKPTDTQYF
TGTGCCAGCAGTCCCTCCCTACTAGCGGTAAAGCCCACAGATACGCAGTATTTT
>TRBJ1-2|few|TRBD1|TRBV5-1
CASKPQGASYGYTF
TGCGCCAGCAAACCACAGGGGGCTTCCTATGGCTACACCTTC
>TRBJ2-1|-|TRBD2|TRBV29-1
CSVQGLAGFLYNEQFF
TGCAGCGTTCAGGGACTAGCGGGCTTCTTGTACAATGAGCAGTTCTTC
>TRBJ2-1|-|TRBD2|TRBV10-1
CASSSGPLAGGGYNEQFF
TGCGCCAGCAGTTCCGGTCCTTTAGCGGGAGGGGGCTACAATGAGCAGTTCTTC
>TRBJ1-4|-|-|TRBV7-8
CASSLTRDEKLFF
TGTGCCAGCAGCTTAACCAGGGATGAAAAACTGTTTTTT
>TRBJ2-6|-|TRBD1|TRBV19
CASRTGWAGANVLTF
TGTGCCAGTAGGACAGGGTGGGCTGGGGCCAACGTCCTGACTTTC
>TRBJ2-7|-|TRBD2|TRBV9
CASSVSGRVYEQYF
TGTGCCAGCAGCGTAAGCGGGAGGGTGTACGAGCAGTACTTC
>TRBJ1-3|-|TRBD1|TRBV28
CASSSSTGGYGNTIYF
TGTGCCAGCAGTTCATCGACAGGGGGATATGGAAACACCATATATTTT
>TRBJ2-1|-|-|TRBV6-5
CASSYPLGGEQFF
TGTGCCAGCAGTTACCCTCTCGGAGGTGAGCAGTTCTTC
>TRBJ2-5|-|-|TRBV4-1
CASSQGNAETYQETQYF
TGCGCCAGCAGCCAAGGTAACGCGGAAACGTACCAAGAGACCCAGTACTTC
>TRBJ2-2|-|-|TRBV27
CASSLPQSAHLIRKTGELFF
TGTGCCAGCAGTTTACCGCAGTCAGCGCATCTTATTAGGAAAACCGGGGAGCTGTTTTTT